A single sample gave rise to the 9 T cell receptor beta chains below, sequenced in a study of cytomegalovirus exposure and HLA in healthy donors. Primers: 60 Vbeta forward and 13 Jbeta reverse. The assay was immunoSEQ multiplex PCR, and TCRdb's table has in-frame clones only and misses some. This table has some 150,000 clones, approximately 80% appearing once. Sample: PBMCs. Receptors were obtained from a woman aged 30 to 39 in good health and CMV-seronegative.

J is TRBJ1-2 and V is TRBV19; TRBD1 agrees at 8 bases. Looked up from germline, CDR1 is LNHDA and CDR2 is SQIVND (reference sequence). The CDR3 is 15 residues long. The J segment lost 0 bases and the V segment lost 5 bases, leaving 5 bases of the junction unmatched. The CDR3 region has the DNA TGTGCCAGTAGTGTAGGGACAGGAGCTAACTATGGCTACACCTTC. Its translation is CASSVGTGANYGYTF.

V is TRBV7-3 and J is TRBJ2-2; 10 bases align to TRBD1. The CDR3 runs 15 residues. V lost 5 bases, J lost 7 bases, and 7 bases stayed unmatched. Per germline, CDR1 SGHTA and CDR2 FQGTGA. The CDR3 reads CASSPGTGEDGELFF. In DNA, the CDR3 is TGTGCCAGCAGCCCCGGGACAGGGGAGGACGGGGAGCTGTTTTTT.

This chain's CDR3 is CASSPRTSGYEQYF. CDR3 nucleotides: TGTGCCAGCAGCCCGAGGACTAGCGGCTACGAGCAGTACTTC. J is TRBJ2-5 and V is TRBV5-5, with 10 bases identical to TRBD2. The J call is in doubt because the DNA end fits TRBJ2-7 better. Germline V lookup: CDR1 SGHKS, CDR2 YYEKEE (reference sequence). The CDR3 is made up of 14 amino acids.

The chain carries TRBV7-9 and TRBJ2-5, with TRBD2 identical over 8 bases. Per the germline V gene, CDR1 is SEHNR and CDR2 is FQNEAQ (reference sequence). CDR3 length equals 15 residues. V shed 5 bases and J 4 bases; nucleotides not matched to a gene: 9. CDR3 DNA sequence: TGTGCCAGCAGCCGCCCCGGGACTAGTTCAGAGACCCAGTACTTC. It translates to CASSRPGTSSETQYF.

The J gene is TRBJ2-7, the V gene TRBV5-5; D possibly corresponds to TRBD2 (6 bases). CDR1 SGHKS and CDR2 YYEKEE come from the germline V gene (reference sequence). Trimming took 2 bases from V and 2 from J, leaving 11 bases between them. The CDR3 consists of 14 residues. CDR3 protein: CASSLRLATYEQYF. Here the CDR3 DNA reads TGTGCCAGCAGCTTAAGGCTAGCGACCTACGAGCAGTACTTC.

As DNA, the CDR3 is TGTGCCAGCAGCCTCGGGACTAGCGGAATCTACAATGAGCAGTTCTTC. Translation gives CASSLGTSGIYNEQFF. The chain recombines TRBV4-2 with TRBJ2-1; the match to TRBD2 covers 11 bases. Losses at the gene ends were 4 bases for V and 3 bases for J; bases not matched to a gene: 5. Germline V gene lookup returns CDR1 LGHNA and CDR2 YNFKEQ. The CDR3 totals 16 residues.

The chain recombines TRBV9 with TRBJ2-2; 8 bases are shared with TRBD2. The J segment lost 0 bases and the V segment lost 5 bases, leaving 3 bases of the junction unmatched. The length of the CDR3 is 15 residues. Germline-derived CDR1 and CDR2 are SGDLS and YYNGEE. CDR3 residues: CASRTSGTNTGELFF. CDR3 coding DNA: TGTGCCAGCAGAACTAGCGGTACGAACACCGGGGAGCTGTTTTTT.

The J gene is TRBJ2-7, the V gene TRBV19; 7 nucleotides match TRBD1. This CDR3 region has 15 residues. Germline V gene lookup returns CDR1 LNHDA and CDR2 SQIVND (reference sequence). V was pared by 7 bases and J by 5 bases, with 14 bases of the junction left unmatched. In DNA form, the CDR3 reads TGTGCCAGTACTAAAACGAAACAGGGGTTCGACGAGCAGTACTTC. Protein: CASTKTKQGFDEQYF.

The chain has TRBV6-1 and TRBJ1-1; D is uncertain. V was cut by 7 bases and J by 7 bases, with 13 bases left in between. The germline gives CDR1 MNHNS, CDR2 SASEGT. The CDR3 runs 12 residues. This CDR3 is CASTRRSYEAFF. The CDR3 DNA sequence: TGTGCCAGCACCCGGCGGAGTTATGAAGCTTTCTTT.